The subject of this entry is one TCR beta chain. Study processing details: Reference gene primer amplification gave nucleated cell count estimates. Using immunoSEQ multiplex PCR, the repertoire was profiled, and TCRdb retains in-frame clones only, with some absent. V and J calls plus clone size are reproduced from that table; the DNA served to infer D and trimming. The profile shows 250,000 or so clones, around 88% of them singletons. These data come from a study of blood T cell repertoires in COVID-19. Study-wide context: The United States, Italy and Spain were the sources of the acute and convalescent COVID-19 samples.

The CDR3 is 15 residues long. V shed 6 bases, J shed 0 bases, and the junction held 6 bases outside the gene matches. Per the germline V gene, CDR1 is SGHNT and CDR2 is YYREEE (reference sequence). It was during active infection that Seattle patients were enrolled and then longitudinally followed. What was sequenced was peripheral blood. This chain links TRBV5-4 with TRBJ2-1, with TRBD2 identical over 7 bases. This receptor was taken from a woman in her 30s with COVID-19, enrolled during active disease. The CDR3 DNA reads TGTGCCAGCACCGAAGCGGGGAGCTCCTACAATGAGCAGTTCTTC. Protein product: CASTEAGSSYNEQFF.